One sample yielded the 17 T cell receptor beta chains listed below, sequenced in a study of control samples from healthy donors and cancer patients. Method: immunoSEQ multiplex PCR; TCRdb's copy keeps in-frame clones and lacks some. This sample carries approximately 90,000 clones, more than 75% of them seen once, and the ten largest clones take around 21%. The sequencing sample was made of blood. These receptors were taken from a man younger than 40 in good health.

The chain links TRBV4-2 to TRBJ2-5, with TRBD1 identical over 7 bases. The CDR3 is 15 amino acids. V was pared by 3 bases and J by 1 base, with 5 bases of the junction left unmatched. Per the germline V gene, CDR1 is LGHNA and CDR2 is YNFKEQ. Written as DNA, the CDR3 is TGTGCCAGCAGCCAGGCGACAGGGCCCCAAGAGACCCAGTACTTC. This sequence encodes CASSQATGPQETQYF.

V is TRBV5-1 and J is TRBJ2-1; D remains ambiguous. The germline CDR1 and CDR2 sequences are SGHRS and YFSETQ. CDR3 size: 15 residues. The V gene lost 4 bases and the J gene lost 8 bases, with 19 bases spanning the gap. The CDR3, as DNA: TGCGCCAGCAGCGCCTTCAATCCGCTCTCGGATGAGCAGTTCTTC. Translation: CASSAFNPLSDEQFF.

The CDR3 DNA follows: TGTGCCAGCAGCCCCCCTAGCGGGGGGTCGAATCGGGTCACGCAGTATTTT. As protein: CASSPPSGGSNRVTQYF. This chain links TRBV5-4 with TRBJ2-3, with 11 positions matching TRBD2. CDR1 is SGHNT, CDR2 YYREEE, per germline (reference sequence). The CDR3 runs 17 residues. V trimming: 4 bases; J trimming: 9 bases; junction bases outside the gene matches: 16.

The chain recombines TRBV5-1 with TRBJ2-2, with 8 bases identical to TRBD1. This CDR3 has 15 amino acids. V trimming: 3 bases; J trimming: 1 base; junction bases outside the gene matches: 2. Germline CDR1 reads SGHRS; CDR2 reads YFSETQ. CDR3 sequence (DNA): TGCGCCAGCAGCTCCGGGACAGGGAACACCGGGGAGCTGTTTTTT. This gives the protein CASSSGTGNTGELFF.

This clone is a singleton in its sample. J is TRBJ2-3 and V is TRBV15; the D is unclear. Looked up from germline, CDR1 is LNHNV and CDR2 is YYDKDF (reference sequence). The V end lost 1 base, the J end lost 4 bases, and 3 bases lay between the germline ends. The CDR3 covers 12 residues. Here the CDR3 DNA reads TGTGCCACCAGCAGAGCCCCAGATACGCAGTATTTT. Translated, it gives CATSRAPDTQYF.

This clone was detected only once. This chain connects TRBV4-2 to TRBJ2-3, with TRBD2 identical over 7 bases. The germline CDR1 and CDR2 sequences are LGHNA and YNFKEQ. The length of the CDR3 is 16 residues. J lost 3 bases, V lost 0 bases, and 6 bases had no gene match. This CDR3 is CASSQDRGGGTDTQYF. In DNA, the CDR3 is TGTGCCAGCAGCCAAGATAGGGGCGGGGGAACAGATACGCAGTATTTT.

V and J are TRBV4-2 and TRBJ2-1; D remains unclear. Trimming removed 3 bases at V and 7 bases at J, with 7 bases between. Looked up from germline, CDR1 is LGHNA and CDR2 is YNFKEQ. This CDR3 is 12 amino acids long. The CDR3 DNA is TGTGCCAGCAGCCAGGGTAAGAATGAGCAGTTCTTC. Translation: CASSQGKNEQFF.

The chain uses TRBV5-4 and TRBJ1-2; 8 bases are a match to TRBD1. J was trimmed by 2 bases and V by 2 bases; bases with no gene match: 11. From germline, CDR1 is SGHNT and CDR2 YYREEE (reference sequence). The CDR3 extends over 17 amino acids. The CDR3 protein is CASSLPGQEGWNYGYTF. CDR3 coding DNA: TGTGCCAGCAGCTTACCGGGACAGGAGGGCTGGAACTATGGCTACACCTTC.

A few counts support this clone. The V and J genes are TRBV10-2 and TRBJ1-1; no firm D call. Germline assignment: CDR1 WSHSY and CDR2 SAAADI. The CDR3 covers 11 residues. Between the trimmed V and J ends, which lost 3 bases and 10 bases, there was a span of 9 bases. The CDR3 DNA follows: TGCGCCAGCAGTGACCCGAGGGTAGCTTTCTTT. It specifies CASSDPRVAFF.

V gene TRBV9 combines with J gene TRBJ1-3; TRBD1 might be the D (5 bases). The germline CDR1 and CDR2 sequences are SGDLS and YYNGEE. The CDR3 runs 14 residues. V was pared by 0 bases and J by 2 bases, with 6 bases between. CDR3 bases: TGTGCCAGCAGCGTAGGGGGCCCTGGAAACACCATATATTTT. Encoded protein: CASSVGGPGNTIYF.

The chain recombines TRBV4-2 with TRBJ1-1; TRBD1 aligns across 9 bases. CDR1 LGHNA and CDR2 YNFKEQ come from the germline V gene. V was pared by 1 base and J by 1 base, with 4 bases of the junction left unmatched. The CDR3 has 16 amino acids. CDR3 bases: TGTGCCAGCAGCCAAGGCGGGACAGGGACGAACACTGAAGCTTTCTTT. Protein: CASSQGGTGTNTEAFF.

The genes are TRBV4-1 and TRBJ2-3, with D unclear. With 6 bases removed from V and 5 bases from J, the gap between germline ends came to 12 bases. CDR1 is MGHRA and CDR2 is YSYEKL in the germline V gene. The CDR3 covers 13 residues. The CDR3 here is CASRPPLGDTQYF. The CDR3 bases are TGCGCCAGCAGACCCCCCTTAGGAGATACGCAGTATTTT.

CDR3 region: CASSASGTPFYEQYF. In DNA form, the CDR3 reads TGTGCCAGCAGTGCGTCCGGGACGCCTTTCTACGAGCAGTACTTC. The chain is built from TRBV27 and TRBJ2-7, with D perhaps TRBD1 or TRBD2 (5 bases each). Per germline, CDR1 MNHEY and CDR2 SMNVEV (reference sequence). The V gene lost 5 bases and the J gene lost 3 bases, with 17 bases spanning the gap. The CDR3 length is 15 residues.

The chain couples TRBV5-4 to TRBJ1-1; tentative D call: TRBD1 (5 bases). Looked up from germline, CDR1 is SGHNT and CDR2 is YYREEE (reference sequence). The V and J ends lost 4 bases and 6 bases respectively, with 16 bases between them. CDR3 size: 14 residues. The CDR3 here is CASSRSRDGPEAFF. The CDR3 coding sequence is TGTGCCAGCAGCCGGTCCCGGGACGGGCCTGAAGCTTTCTTT. Filled out from reference TRBV5-4 and TRBJ1-1, the complete variable domain reads ETGVTQSPTHLIKTRGQQVTLRCSSQSGHNTVSWYQQALGQGPQFIFQYYREEENGRGNFPPRFSGLQFPNYSSELNVNALELDDSALYLCASSRSRDGPEAFFGQGTRLTVV.

The chain joins TRBV27 to TRBJ2-3, with D possibly being TRBD2 (5 bases). Germline V CDR1 and CDR2: MNHEY, SMNVEV (reference sequence). The V end was cut by 3 bases, the J end by 6 bases, with 10 bases between. The CDR3 contains 13 residues. The CDR3 loop reads CASSLDWRDTQYF. CDR3 DNA: TGTGCCAGCAGTTTGGATTGGAGGGATACGCAGTATTTT.

This chain connects TRBV6-5 to TRBJ2-1; D not resolved. Looked up from germline, CDR1 is MNHEY and CDR2 is SVGAGI. The germline V and J ends were trimmed by 1 base and 7 bases, with 2 bases remaining between them. The CDR3 totals 11 residues. For the CDR3, the DNA is TGTGCCAGCAGTTACTGGAATGAGCAGTTCTTC. The encoded protein is CASSYWNEQFF.

This clone has only one observation. The chain employs TRBV2 and TRBJ2-1, with 11 bases that match TRBD2. This CDR3 contains 14 residues. The V gene's germline CDR1 is SNHLY and CDR2 FYNNEI. V was clipped by 4 bases and J by 6 bases; unmatched bases: 2. CDR3 amino acids: CASSVLAGGNEQFF. The CDR3 region has the DNA TGTGCCAGCAGTGTCCTAGCGGGGGGCAATGAGCAGTTCTTC.